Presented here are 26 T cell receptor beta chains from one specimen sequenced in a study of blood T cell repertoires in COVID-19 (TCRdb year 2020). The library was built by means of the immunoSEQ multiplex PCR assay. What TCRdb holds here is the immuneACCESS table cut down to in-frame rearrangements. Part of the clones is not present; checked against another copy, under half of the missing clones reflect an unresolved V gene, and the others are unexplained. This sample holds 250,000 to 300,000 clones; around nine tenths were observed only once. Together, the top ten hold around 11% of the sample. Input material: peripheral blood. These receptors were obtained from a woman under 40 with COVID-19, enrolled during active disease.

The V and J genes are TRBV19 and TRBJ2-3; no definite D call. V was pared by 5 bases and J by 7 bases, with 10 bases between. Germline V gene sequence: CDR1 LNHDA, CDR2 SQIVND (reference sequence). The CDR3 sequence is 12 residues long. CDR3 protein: CASSVVENTQYF. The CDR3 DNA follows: TGTGCCAGTAGTGTGGTCGAGAATACGCAGTATTTT.

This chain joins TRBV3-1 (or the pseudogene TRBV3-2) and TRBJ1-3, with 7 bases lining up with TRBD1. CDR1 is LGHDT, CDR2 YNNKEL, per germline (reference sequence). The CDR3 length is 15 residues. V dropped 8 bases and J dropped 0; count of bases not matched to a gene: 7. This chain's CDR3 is CASALGQASGNTIYF. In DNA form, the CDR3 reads TGTGCCAGCGCGCTTGGACAGGCCTCTGGAAACACCATATATTTT.

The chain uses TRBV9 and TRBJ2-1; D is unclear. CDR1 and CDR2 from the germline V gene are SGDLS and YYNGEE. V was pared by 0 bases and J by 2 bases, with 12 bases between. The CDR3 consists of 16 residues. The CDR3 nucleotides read TGTGCCAGCAGCGTAGGTCCCCCTAGGACCTACAATGAGCAGTTCTTC. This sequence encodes CASSVGPPRTYNEQFF.

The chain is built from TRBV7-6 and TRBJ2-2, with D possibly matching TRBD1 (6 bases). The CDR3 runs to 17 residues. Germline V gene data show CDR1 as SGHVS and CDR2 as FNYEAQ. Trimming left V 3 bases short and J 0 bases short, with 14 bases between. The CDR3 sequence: CASSLSNRDANTGELFF. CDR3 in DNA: TGTGCCAGCAGCTTGTCGAACAGGGACGCGAACACCGGGGAGCTGTTTTTT.

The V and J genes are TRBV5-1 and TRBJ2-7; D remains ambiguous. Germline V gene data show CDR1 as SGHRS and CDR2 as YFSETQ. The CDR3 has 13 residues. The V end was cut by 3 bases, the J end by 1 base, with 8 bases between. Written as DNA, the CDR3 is TGCGCCAGCAGCTCCCAGGCTTCCTACGAGCAGTACTTC. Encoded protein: CASSSQASYEQYF.

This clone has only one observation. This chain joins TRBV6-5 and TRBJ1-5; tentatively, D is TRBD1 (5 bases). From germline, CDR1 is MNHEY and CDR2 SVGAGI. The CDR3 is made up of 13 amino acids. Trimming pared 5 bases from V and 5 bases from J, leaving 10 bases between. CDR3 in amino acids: CASSRGGYQPQHF. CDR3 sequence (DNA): TGTGCCAGCAGTCGGGGGGGTTATCAGCCCCAGCATTTT.

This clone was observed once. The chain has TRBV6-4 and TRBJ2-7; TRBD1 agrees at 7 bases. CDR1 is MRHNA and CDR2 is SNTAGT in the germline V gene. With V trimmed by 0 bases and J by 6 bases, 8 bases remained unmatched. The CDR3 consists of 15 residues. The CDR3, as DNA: TGTGCCAGCAGTGACTCGAATACAGGGGAGCCCGAGCAGTACTTC. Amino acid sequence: CASSDSNTGEPEQYF.

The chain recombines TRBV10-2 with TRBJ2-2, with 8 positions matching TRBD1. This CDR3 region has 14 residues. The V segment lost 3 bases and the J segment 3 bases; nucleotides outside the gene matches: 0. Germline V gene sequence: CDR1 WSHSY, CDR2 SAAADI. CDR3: CASSDRGHTGELFF. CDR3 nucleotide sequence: TGCGCCAGCAGTGACAGGGGGCACACCGGGGAGCTGTTTTTT.

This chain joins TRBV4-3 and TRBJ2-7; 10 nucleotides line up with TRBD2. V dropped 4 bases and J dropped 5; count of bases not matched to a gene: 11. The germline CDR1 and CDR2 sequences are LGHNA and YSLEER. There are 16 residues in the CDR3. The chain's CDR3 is CASSRDVSGRRDEQYF. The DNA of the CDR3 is TGCGCCAGCAGCCGGGACGTTAGCGGGAGGCGGGACGAGCAGTACTTC.

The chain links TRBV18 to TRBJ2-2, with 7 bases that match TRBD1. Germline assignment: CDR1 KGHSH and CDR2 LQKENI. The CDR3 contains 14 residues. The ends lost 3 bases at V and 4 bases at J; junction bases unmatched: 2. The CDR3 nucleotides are TGTGCCAGCTCACCCGACAGGGTCACCGGGGAGCTGTTTTTT. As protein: CASSPDRVTGELFF.

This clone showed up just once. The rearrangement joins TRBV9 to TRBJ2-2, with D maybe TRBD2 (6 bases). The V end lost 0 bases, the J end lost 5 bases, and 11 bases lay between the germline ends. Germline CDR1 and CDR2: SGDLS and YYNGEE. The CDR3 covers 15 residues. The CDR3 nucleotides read TGTGCCAGCAGCGTAGTCGGGAGAGGAACCGGGGAGCTGTTTTTT. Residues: CASSVVGRGTGELFF.

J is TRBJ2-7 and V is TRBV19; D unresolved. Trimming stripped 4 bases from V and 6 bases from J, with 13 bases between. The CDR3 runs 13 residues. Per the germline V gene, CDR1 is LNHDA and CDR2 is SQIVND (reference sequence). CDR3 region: CASSTSSPGEQYF. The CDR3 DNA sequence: TGTGCCAGTAGTACAAGCTCCCCGGGCGAGCAGTACTTC.

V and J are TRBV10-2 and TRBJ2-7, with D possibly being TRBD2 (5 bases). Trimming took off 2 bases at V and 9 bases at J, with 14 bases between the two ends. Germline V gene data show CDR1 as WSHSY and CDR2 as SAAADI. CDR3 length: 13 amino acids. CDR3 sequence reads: CASSEIERSGQYF. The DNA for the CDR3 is TGCGCCAGCAGTGAGATCGAGCGGAGCGGGCAGTACTTC.

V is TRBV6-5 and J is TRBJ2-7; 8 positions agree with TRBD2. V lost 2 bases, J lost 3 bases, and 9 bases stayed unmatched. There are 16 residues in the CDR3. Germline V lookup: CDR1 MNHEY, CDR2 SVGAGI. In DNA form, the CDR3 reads TGTGCCAGCAGTTACCCTACTAGCGGAGGGGTCTACGAGCAGTACTTC. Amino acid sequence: CASSYPTSGGVYEQYF.

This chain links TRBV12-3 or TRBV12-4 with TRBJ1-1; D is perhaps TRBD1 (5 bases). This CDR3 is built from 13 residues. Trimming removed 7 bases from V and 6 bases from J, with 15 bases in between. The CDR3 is CASKTQSGAEAFF. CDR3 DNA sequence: TGTGCCAGCAAAACACAATCGGGGGCTGAAGCTTTCTTT.

CDR3 nucleotides: TGTGCCAGCAGTGAGGACAGGGTTTGGAGTCAGCCCCAGCATTTT. This codes for CASSEDRVWSQPQHF. The chain couples TRBV2 to TRBJ1-5, with 8 bases identical to TRBD1. The trim removed 3 bases at V and 6 bases at J, leaving 7 bases unmatched. The CDR3 loop spans 15 amino acids. The V gene's germline CDR1 is SNHLY and CDR2 FYNNEI.

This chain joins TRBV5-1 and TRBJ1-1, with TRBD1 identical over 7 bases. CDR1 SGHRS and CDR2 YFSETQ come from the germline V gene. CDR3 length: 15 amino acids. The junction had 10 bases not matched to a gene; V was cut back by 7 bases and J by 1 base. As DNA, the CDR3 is TGCGCCAGCGGCAGGCAGGGGGTGGGGAACACTGAAGCTTTCTTT. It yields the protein CASGRQGVGNTEAFF. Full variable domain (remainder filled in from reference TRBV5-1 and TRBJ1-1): KAGVTQTPRYLIKTRGQQVTLSCSPISGHRSVSWYQQTPGQGLQFLFEYFSETQRNKGNFPGRFSGRQFSNSRSEMNVSTLELGDSALYLCASGRQGVGNTEAFFGQGTRLTVV.

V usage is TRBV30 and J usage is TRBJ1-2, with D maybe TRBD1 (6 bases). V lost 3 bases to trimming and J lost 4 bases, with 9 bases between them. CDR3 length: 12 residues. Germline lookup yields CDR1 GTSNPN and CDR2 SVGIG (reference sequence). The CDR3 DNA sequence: TGTGCCTGGAGCGGGACACTCTATGGCTACACCTTC. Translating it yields CAWSGTLYGYTF.

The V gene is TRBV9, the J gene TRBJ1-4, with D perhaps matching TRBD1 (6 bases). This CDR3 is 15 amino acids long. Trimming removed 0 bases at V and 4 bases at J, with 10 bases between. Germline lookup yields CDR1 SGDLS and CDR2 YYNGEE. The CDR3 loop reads CASSVATGYNEKLFF. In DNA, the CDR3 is TGTGCCAGCAGCGTAGCGACAGGATATAATGAAAAACTGTTTTTT.

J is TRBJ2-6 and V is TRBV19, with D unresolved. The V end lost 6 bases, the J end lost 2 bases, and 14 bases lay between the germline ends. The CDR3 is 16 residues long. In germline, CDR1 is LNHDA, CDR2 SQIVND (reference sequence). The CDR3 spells CASRDGPIAGANVLTF. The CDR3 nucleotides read TGTGCCAGTAGAGATGGGCCTATAGCTGGGGCCAACGTCCTGACTTTC.

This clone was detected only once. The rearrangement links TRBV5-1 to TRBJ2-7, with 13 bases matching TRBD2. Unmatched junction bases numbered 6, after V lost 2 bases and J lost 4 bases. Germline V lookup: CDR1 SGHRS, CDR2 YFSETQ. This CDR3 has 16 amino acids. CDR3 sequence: CASSFGLAGVPYEQYF. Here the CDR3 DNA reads TGCGCCAGCAGCTTTGGACTAGCGGGAGTTCCGTACGAGCAGTACTTC.

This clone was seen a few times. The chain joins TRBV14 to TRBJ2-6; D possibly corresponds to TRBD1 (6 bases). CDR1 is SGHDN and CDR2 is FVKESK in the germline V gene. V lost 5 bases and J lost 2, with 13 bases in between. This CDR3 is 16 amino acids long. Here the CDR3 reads CASSERRTAGANVLTF. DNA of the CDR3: TGTGCCAGCAGCGAAAGGCGGACAGCTGGGGCCAACGTCCTGACTTTC.

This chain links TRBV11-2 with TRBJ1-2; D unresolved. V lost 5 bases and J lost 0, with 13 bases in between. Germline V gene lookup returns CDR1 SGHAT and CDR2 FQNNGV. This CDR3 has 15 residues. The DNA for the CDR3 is TGTGCCAGCAGCCGTCCCTTAGGAGCTAACTATGGCTACACCTTC. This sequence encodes CASSRPLGANYGYTF.

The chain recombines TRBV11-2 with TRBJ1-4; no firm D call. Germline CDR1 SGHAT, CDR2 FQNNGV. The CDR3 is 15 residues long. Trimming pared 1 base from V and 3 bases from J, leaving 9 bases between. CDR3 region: CASSLGGGPNEKLFF. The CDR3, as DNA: TGTGCCAGCAGCTTAGGCGGAGGTCCTAATGAAAAACTGTTTTTT.

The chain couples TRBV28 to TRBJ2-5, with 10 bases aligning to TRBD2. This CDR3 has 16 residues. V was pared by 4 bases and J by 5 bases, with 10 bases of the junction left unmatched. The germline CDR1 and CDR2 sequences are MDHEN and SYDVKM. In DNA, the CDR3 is TGTGCCAGCAGTTCCCGACTAGCGGGTAGCGGGGAGACCCAGTACTTC. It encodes CASSSRLAGSGETQYF. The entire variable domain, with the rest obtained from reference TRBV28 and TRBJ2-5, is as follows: DVKVTQSSRYLVKRTGEKVFLECVQDMDHENMFWYRQDPGLGLRLIYFSYDVKMKEKGDIPEGYSVSREKKERFSLILESASTNQTSMYLCASSSRLAGSGETQYFGPGTRLLVL.

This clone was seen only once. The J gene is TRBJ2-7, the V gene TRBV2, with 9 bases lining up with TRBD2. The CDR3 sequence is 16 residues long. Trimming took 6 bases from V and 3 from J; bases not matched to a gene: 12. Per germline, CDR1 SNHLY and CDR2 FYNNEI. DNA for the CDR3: TGTGCCAGCAGCGCCCTTAGCGGGGGCGGCCTCTACGAGCAGTACTTC. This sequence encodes CASSALSGGGLYEQYF.